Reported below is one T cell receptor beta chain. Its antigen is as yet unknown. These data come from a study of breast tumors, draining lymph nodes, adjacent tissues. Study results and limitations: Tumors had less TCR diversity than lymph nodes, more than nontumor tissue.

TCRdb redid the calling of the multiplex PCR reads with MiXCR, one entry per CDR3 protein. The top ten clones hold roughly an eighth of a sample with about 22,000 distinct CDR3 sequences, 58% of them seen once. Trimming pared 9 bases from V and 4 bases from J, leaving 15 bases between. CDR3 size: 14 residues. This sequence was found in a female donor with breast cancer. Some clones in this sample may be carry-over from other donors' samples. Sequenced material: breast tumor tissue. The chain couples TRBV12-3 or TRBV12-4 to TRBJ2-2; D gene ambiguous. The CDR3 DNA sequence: TGTGCCAGTCAGTTACTCGGCACCACCGGGGAGCTGTTTTTT. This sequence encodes CASQLLGTTGELFF.